This T cell receptor (beta chain) derives from a study of blood T cell repertoires in COVID-19. Participant reports of clinical history set cohort assignment. Authors' analysis steps: How many nucleated cells were present was estimated from reference gene primer amplification. Repertoires were generated with immunoSEQ multiplex PCR, while TCRdb's copy carries only in-frame clones and drops some. V and J calls and clone size are given by that table; D and trimming were obtained from the DNA. The sample shows roughly 290,000 clones, over 75% of them seen only once. CDR3 size: 15 residues. Trimming removed 5 bases from V and 4 bases from J; junction bases left unmatched: 6. CDR1 and CDR2 from the germline V gene are MDHEN and SYDVKM.

Material: PBMCs or T cells enriched from blood (not recorded which). V gene TRBV28 combines with J gene TRBJ1-3; the match to TRBD1 covers 9 bases. This TCR derives from a young woman who had recovered from COVID-19. Here the CDR3 reads CASSPGTGRGNTIYF. The DNA for the CDR3 is TGTGCCAGCAGTCCCGGGACAGGGAGAGGAAACACCATATATTTT.